This T cell receptor (beta chain) was identified in a study of early T cells in non-severe SARS-CoV-2 infection. The study, taken as a whole, reports: Lookups in VDJdb leaned toward anti-spike CD8 responses and missed private and CD4 specificities.

This clonotype was picked up a small number of times. Its specificity is not known. The TCR library protocol attached unique molecular identifiers to the individual cDNA molecules. MiXCR was run by TCRdb on the 5' RACE reads, yielding one entry per CDR3 protein. There are 64,000 or so distinct CDR3 sequences in the sample; about 11% occur only once, and just under 3% lies in the top ten. V trimming: 4 bases; J trimming: 2 bases; junction bases outside the gene matches: 4. CDR1 SGHKS and CDR2 YYEKEE come from the germline V gene (reference sequence). This CDR3 is 14 amino acids long. This chain connects TRBV5-5 to TRBJ1-2; 8 nucleotides match TRBD1. This TCR came from an adult who was a healthcare worker with PCR-confirmed SARS-CoV-2 infection or an uninfected control (not recorded which). This sample comprised whole blood, obtained at baseline. In nucleotides, the CDR3 is TGTGCCAGCAGCGGACAGGGAATCAACTATGGCTACACCTTC. Protein: CASSGQGINYGYTF.